This T cell receptor beta chain is drawn from a study of vaccination and CD4 T cells after COVID-19. Sequenced with the Oncomine TCR Beta short-read assay was DNA taken from cultured CD4+ T cells. TCRdb fed the PCR reads into MiXCR, producing one record per CDR3 protein. In the table there are around 4,200 distinct CDR3 sequences, about 48% of which are singletons. Treatment defined: roughly 11-day PBMC culture with coronavirus spike peptide pools or control peptides (ViraFEST assay). Germline V lookup: CDR1 GTSNPN, CDR2 SVGIG (reference sequence). This CDR3 contains 14 residues. With 1 base removed from V and 4 bases from J, the gap between germline ends came to 11 bases. About this clonotype: Its antigen is still unknown.

The sequenced sample consisted of CD4+ T cells from blood, cultured in vitro. This chain links TRBV30 with TRBJ2-1; TRBD2 is a possible D gene (6 bases). This receptor was obtained from a human donor who had recovered from COVID-19. The CDR3 loop reads CAWSGGVSYNEQFF. CDR3 coding DNA: TGTGCCTGGAGTGGCGGGGTTTCTTACAATGAGCAGTTCTTC.